Presented here are 18 T cell receptor beta chains from one specimen sequenced in a study of blood T cell repertoires in COVID-19. Sequencing used immunoSEQ multiplex PCR; TCRdb keeps in-frame clones, though not all of them. The sample has approximately 260,000 clones, roughly 88% seen once. Sequencing was performed on peripheral blood. These receptors were collected from a woman between 65 and 79 years old with acute or convalescent COVID-19.

The V call is TRBV6-6, the J call TRBJ2-3; D gene ambiguous. The CDR3 extends over 12 amino acids. V shed 6 bases and J shed 5 bases, with 9 bases lying between them. Germline V lookup: CDR1 MNHNY, CDR2 SVGAGI (reference sequence). CDR3 sequence (DNA): TGTGCCAGCAGGGTGAGAATAGATACGCAGTATTTT. This gives the protein CASRVRIDTQYF.

The V call is TRBV3-1 (or the pseudogene TRBV3-2), the J call TRBJ2-1; 9 bases agree with TRBD1. Germline CDR1 is LGHDT and CDR2 is YNNKEL (reference sequence). CDR3 size: 15 residues. The V and J ends lost 4 bases and 3 bases, in that order; junction bases with no gene match: 4. CDR3 in amino acids: CASSPGQGGYNEQFF. The CDR3 DNA reads TGTGCCAGCAGCCCGGGACAGGGAGGCTACAATGAGCAGTTCTTC.

The rearrangement uses TRBV12-5 and TRBJ2-7; maybe TRBD1 (6 bases). The CDR3 is 14 residues long. Germline assignment: CDR1 LGHNT and CDR2 FRNRAP. Trimming shortened V by 7 bases and J by 4 bases, and 17 bases separated the two germline ends. The CDR3 loop reads CASALQGVGYEQYF. The CDR3 region has the DNA TGTGCTAGTGCCCTACAGGGCGTAGGTTACGAGCAGTACTTC. The full variable domain, its missing parts supplied by reference TRBV12-5 and TRBJ2-7, is DARVTQTPRHKVTEMGQEVTMRCQPILGHNTVFWYRQTMMQGLELLAYFRNRAPLDDSGMPKDRFSAEMPDATLATLKIQPSEPRDSAVYFCASALQGVGYEQYFGPGTRLTVT.

V is TRBV25-1 and J is TRBJ1-4; maybe TRBD1 (6 bases). Trimming cost V 2 bases and J 8 bases, with 12 bases left between them. The CDR3 covers 14 residues. Germline CDR1 and CDR2: MGHDK and SYGVNS. The CDR3 sequence is CASSETGPGEKLFF. Written as DNA, the CDR3 is TGTGCCAGCAGTGAAACAGGGCCTGGGGAAAAACTGTTTTTT.

The genes are TRBV2 and TRBJ1-4, with D possibly being TRBD1 (6 bases). Germline CDR1 is SNHLY and CDR2 is FYNNEI. The CDR3 is made up of 13 amino acids. V was cut by 8 bases and J by 4 bases, with 11 bases left in between. The CDR3 is CASQHRDNEKLFF. CDR3 nucleotides: TGTGCCAGCCAACACAGGGATAATGAAAAACTGTTTTTT.

This chain connects TRBV2 to TRBJ1-6; D unclear. The CDR3 spans 16 residues. V was trimmed by 4 bases and J by 9 bases, leaving 19 bases between them. The germline gives CDR1 SNHLY, CDR2 FYNNEI. In DNA form, the CDR3 reads TGTGCCAGCAGTGTGCGGAGGGATAGGGAGACTTCACCCCTCCACTTT. Encoded protein: CASSVRRDRETSPLHF.

This CDR3 reads CSASGQGPQYF. The CDR3 DNA follows: TGCAGTGCTAGTGGGCAGGGTCCGCAGTATTTT. This chain links TRBV20-1 with TRBJ2-3; possibly TRBD1 for D (5 bases). V shed 3 bases and J shed 10 bases, with 11 bases lying between them. The length of the CDR3 is 11 residues. Germline V CDR1 and CDR2: DFQATT, SNEGSKA (reference sequence).

The gene calls are TRBV6-6 and TRBJ1-6; weak D call: TRBD1 (5 bases). The CDR3 extends over 14 amino acids. The V gene lost 6 bases and the J gene lost 10 bases, with 16 bases spanning the gap. Germline CDR1 and CDR2: MNHNY and SVGAGI (reference sequence). CDR3 protein: CASSQQAATSPLHF. Written as DNA, the CDR3 is TGTGCCAGCAGCCAACAGGCAGCGACCTCACCCCTCCACTTT.

V gene TRBV20-1 combines with J gene TRBJ1-5; D is unresolved. The CDR3 consists of 13 residues. Germline V lookup: CDR1 DFQATT, CDR2 SNEGSKA (reference sequence). V gave up 3 bases and J gave up 7 bases, with 13 bases separating them. The chain's CDR3 is CSASAARGQPQHF. DNA for the CDR3: TGCAGTGCTAGTGCGGCGAGAGGACAGCCCCAGCATTTT.

The V call is TRBV7-2, the J call TRBJ1-4; 9 bases fit TRBD1. CDR1 and CDR2 (germline): SGHTA, FQGNSA. CDR3 length: 15 residues. V lost 1 base and J lost 5; bases outside the gene matches: 2. Here the CDR3 reads CASSLGQGENEKLFF. In nucleotides, the CDR3 is TGTGCCAGCAGCTTAGGACAGGGGGAAAATGAAAAACTGTTTTTT. The whole variable domain, filled in from reference TRBV7-2 and TRBJ1-4, reads GAGVSQSPSNKVTEKGKDVELRCDPISGHTALYWYRQSLGQGLEFLIYFQGNSAPDKSGLPSDRFSAERTGGSVSTLTIQRTQQEDSAVYLCASSLGQGENEKLFFGSGTQLSVL.

V and J are TRBV2 and TRBJ1-4, with D possibly TRBD1 on 5 matching bases. The V gene's germline CDR1 is SNHLY and CDR2 FYNNEI. The CDR3 is made up of 14 amino acids. V lost 1 base to trimming and J lost 8 bases, with 11 bases between them. In DNA, the CDR3 is TGTGCCAGCAGTGAAGGTCAGGGAAGCGAAAAACTGTTTTTT. This sequence encodes CASSEGQGSEKLFF. The complete variable domain, with remaining parts taken from reference TRBV2 and TRBJ1-4, reads EPEVTQTPSHQVTQMGQEVILRCVPISNHLYFYWYRQILGQKVEFLVSFYNNEISEKSEIFDDQFSVERPDGSNFTLKIRSTKLEDSAMYFCASSEGQGSEKLFFGSGTQLSVL.

The chain recombines TRBV5-1 with TRBJ2-2, with a weak D call TRBD1 (5 bases). This CDR3 comprises 16 residues. Germline CDR1 is SGHRS and CDR2 is YFSETQ. The V end lost 0 bases, the J end lost 4 bases, and 13 bases lay between the germline ends. In DNA, the CDR3 is TGCGCCAGCAGCTTGGCGAGGCAGGGTGGCACCGGGGAGCTGTTTTTT. This translates into CASSLARQGGTGELFF.

This rearrangement joins TRBV3-1 (or the pseudogene TRBV3-2) to TRBJ1-3, with a weak D call TRBD1 (5 bases). The V gene's germline CDR1 is LGHDT and CDR2 YNNKEL (reference sequence). The CDR3 spans 16 residues. The V and J ends lost 4 bases and 0 bases respectively, with 13 bases between them. The CDR3 DNA is TGTGCCAGCAGCCCGCACCAGGGCCGCTCTGGAAACACCATATATTTT. As protein: CASSPHQGRSGNTIYF.

This clone has at least ten counts. The genes are TRBV7-9 and TRBJ1-3; D is unclear. V shed 0 bases and J shed 4 bases, with 7 bases lying between them. This CDR3 spans 14 amino acids. CDR1 SEHNR and CDR2 FQNEAQ come from the germline V gene (reference sequence). The CDR3 DNA follows: TGTGCCAGCAGCTTAGCGATTGAGGGAAACACCATATATTTT. Protein product: CASSLAIEGNTIYF.

This clone was counted a single time. The chain carries TRBV6-1 and TRBJ2-5; the D gene is possibly TRBD1 (7 bases). V was trimmed by 3 bases and J by 4 bases, leaving 15 bases between them. The CDR3 contains 15 residues. Germline V lookup: CDR1 MNHNS, CDR2 SASEGT. For the CDR3, the DNA is TGTGCCAGCAGTGACCCAGGGGGGAGACTAGAGACCCAGTACTTC. It specifies CASSDPGGRLETQYF.

V gene TRBV30 combines with J gene TRBJ1-1; a weak D match, TRBD1 (6 bases). CDR1 and CDR2 (germline): GTSNPN, SVGIG (reference sequence). The CDR3 has 13 amino acids. The germline V and J ends were trimmed by 4 bases and 1 base, with 10 bases remaining between them. The DNA for the CDR3 is TGTGCCTGGAAGGGGGGGAGGAACACTGAAGCTTTCTTT. Translation: CAWKGGRNTEAFF.

This clone was seen many times. Other DNA sequences in this specimen translate into the identical CDR3. The rearrangement uses TRBV3-1 (or the pseudogene TRBV3-2) and TRBJ1-3, with 7 bases matching TRBD1. CDR3 length: 13 residues. The germline V gene encodes CDR1 LGHDT and CDR2 YNNKEL (reference sequence). Trimming took 8 bases from V and 4 from J; bases not matched to a gene: 5. CDR3: CASGTGAGNTIYF. Here the CDR3 DNA reads TGTGCCAGCGGAACAGGGGCCGGAAACACCATATATTTT.

The genes are TRBV6-5 and TRBJ1-2, with 7 bases that match TRBD1. V shed 10 bases and J 8 bases; nucleotides not matched to a gene: 13. Germline loops: CDR1 MNHEY, CDR2 SVGAGI. The CDR3 contains 13 residues. The CDR3 DNA sequence: TGTGCCACCACACCCGGGACAGCAAGAGGCTACACCTTC. Protein product: CATTPGTARGYTF.